These 24 T cell receptor beta chains originate from one sample sequenced in a study of blood T cells in healthy people across ages. Combining a sample-barcoded 5' primer with a J-beta primer mix, a second PCR ran for roughly 7 to 12 cycles. TCRdb independently ran MiXCR on the 5' RACE reads; one entry per CDR3 protein. The data show around 1,500,000 distinct CDR3 sequences, around 42% seen once. What was sequenced was blood. Source of these receptors: a woman between 18 and 29 years old in good health.

This clonotype was seen only a few times. V usage is TRBV28 and J usage is TRBJ2-1, with 10 bases identical to TRBD2. Germline CDR1 and CDR2: MDHEN and SYDVKM. Trimming at V came to 4 bases and at J to 6 bases, leaving 6 bases not matched to a gene. The CDR3 has 15 amino acids. The DNA for the CDR3 is TGTGCCAGCAGTTCCCCAACTAGCGGGGCCAATGAGCAGTTCTTC. Translated: CASSSPTSGANEQFF.

The chain uses TRBV7-2 and TRBJ2-1, with D possibly matching TRBD2 (6 bases). V was pared by 1 base and J by 10 bases, with 17 bases between. The CDR3 covers 15 residues. Germline V lookup: CDR1 SGHTA, CDR2 FQGNSA. CDR3 coding DNA: TGTGCCAGCAGCTTAGACGGGAGAGTGCTAGAAGAGCAGTTCTTC. Amino acid sequence: CASSLDGRVLEEQFF.

This chain connects TRBV28 to TRBJ2-5; D gene unclear. The CDR3 is 14 residues long. The V and J ends lost 4 bases and 5 bases respectively, with 14 bases between them. Germline CDR1 and CDR2: MDHEN and SYDVKM. CDR3 nucleotides: TGTGCCAGCAGTTATAAGGGTCGCTTGGAGACCCAGTACTTC. Its translation: CASSYKGRLETQYF.

This clonotype was recorded a few times. This rearrangement joins TRBV29-1 to TRBJ2-5; D remains unclear. Germline CDR1 is SQVTM and CDR2 is ANQGSEA. Trimming took 3 bases from V and 5 from J, leaving 13 bases between them. CDR3 length: 13 amino acids. CDR3 sequence reads: CSVDAARRETQYF. CDR3 nucleotides: TGCAGCGTTGACGCCGCCCGTCGGGAGACCCAGTACTTC.

The gene calls are TRBV24-1 and TRBJ2-3; tentatively, D is TRBD2 (6 bases). The ends were cut back, 3 bases at V and 3 bases at J, with 12 bases in the middle. The germline CDR1 and CDR2 sequences are KGHDR and SFDVKD. This CDR3 is 15 amino acids long. DNA of the CDR3: TGTGCCACCAGTGATCATCTGCTAGCGACAGATACGCAGTATTTT. It yields the protein CATSDHLLATDTQYF.

The gene calls are TRBV4-1 and TRBJ2-1; D is perhaps TRBD1 or TRBD2 (5 bases each). CDR1 and CDR2 (germline): MGHRA, YSYEKL. V was clipped by 1 base and J by 8 bases, with 15 bases between them. This CDR3 spans 15 amino acids. CDR3 in DNA: TGCGCCAGCAGCCAAGGAAAGTGGGGGATCCATGAGCAGTTCTTC. It translates to CASSQGKWGIHEQFF.

J is TRBJ1-2 and V is TRBV7-2, with D hard to call. CDR1 is SGHTA and CDR2 is FQGNSA in the germline V gene. Trimming took 4 bases from V and 1 from J, leaving 10 bases between them. The CDR3 contains 14 residues. The CDR3 is CASSSGSNNYGYTF. In DNA, the CDR3 is TGTGCCAGCAGCTCCGGCAGCAATAACTATGGCTACACCTTC.

This clonotype was counted a single time. The CDR3 coding sequence is TGTGCCAGTAGTACTTCCGGGACAGATAGCAATCAGCCCCAGCATTTT. Amino acids: CASSTSGTDSNQPQHF. This chain links TRBV19 with TRBJ1-5; 7 bases are a match to TRBD1. J gave up 0 bases and V 4 bases, and 6 bases lay outside the gene matches. CDR1 LNHDA and CDR2 SQIVND come from the germline V gene (reference sequence). The CDR3 covers 16 residues.

The chain has TRBV5-1 and TRBJ2-1, with 7 bases that match TRBD1. The CDR3 totals 14 residues. Germline values: CDR1 SGHRS, CDR2 YFSETQ. Germline trimming cut 5 bases from V and 9 bases from J; bases unmatched to any gene: 11. The DNA of the CDR3 is TGCGCCAGCAGGGAAACGACAGGGAATGGTGAGCAGTTCTTC. It codes for CASRETTGNGEQFF.

The V gene is TRBV24-1, the J gene TRBJ2-5, with D maybe TRBD1 (5 bases). V shed 4 bases and J shed 4 bases, with 9 bases lying between them. The CDR3 is made up of 13 amino acids. Germline V CDR1 and CDR2: KGHDR, SFDVKD. The CDR3 loop is CATSDPGRETQYF. For the CDR3, the DNA is TGTGCCACCAGTGACCCAGGGCGAGAGACCCAGTACTTC.

This clonotype was counted only a few times. The chain employs TRBV20-1 and TRBJ2-7; perhaps D is TRBD1 or TRBD2 (6 bases each). V was cut by 8 bases and J by 6 bases, with 23 bases left in between. Germline CDR1 DFQATT, CDR2 SNEGSKA (reference sequence). The CDR3 extends over 14 amino acids. This CDR3 is CSPRKGGPSTEQYF. As DNA, the CDR3 is TGCAGTCCCCGAAAGGGGGGCCCCTCTACCGAGCAGTACTTC.

This chain links TRBV7-9 with TRBJ2-5, with 8 bases aligning to TRBD1. CDR3 length: 16 residues. J was trimmed by 5 bases and V by 4 bases; bases with no gene match: 12. Germline CDR1 and CDR2: SEHNR and FQNEAQ (reference sequence). CDR3 loop: CASSSSGTGLGETQYF. The CDR3 DNA reads as TGTGCCAGCAGCTCCTCCGGGACAGGCCTTGGGGAGACCCAGTACTTC.

This rearrangement joins TRBV6-1 to TRBJ2-3; weak D call: TRBD1 (6 bases). V was shortened by 7 bases and J by 2 bases, with 16 bases between the two germline ends. This CDR3 has 15 amino acids. Germline assignment: CDR1 MNHNS and CDR2 SASEGT. The CDR3: CASTKGTSYTDTQYF. CDR3 sequence (DNA): TGTGCCAGCACCAAGGGGACAAGTTACACAGATACGCAGTATTTT.

The chain combines TRBV5-1 with TRBJ2-1; 9 bases are a match to TRBD2. Germline trimming cut 4 bases from V and 13 bases from J; bases unmatched to any gene: 12. The CDR3 is made up of 14 amino acids. CDR1 SGHRS and CDR2 YFSETQ come from the germline V gene. CDR3 amino acids: CASSTWTSEETQFF. The CDR3 DNA is TGCGCCAGCAGCACGTGGACTAGCGAGGAGACCCAGTTCTTC.

The chain recombines TRBV10-2 with TRBJ2-7, with 7 bases fitting TRBD2. CDR3 length: 14 residues. With V trimmed by 7 bases and J by 2 bases, 8 bases remained unmatched. Germline CDR1 WSHSY, CDR2 SAAADI. The DNA of the CDR3 is TGCGCCAGCAACGACCCTGGACTAGCCTACGAGCAGTACTTC. Translated, it gives CASNDPGLAYEQYF.

This clonotype showed up just once. The V call is TRBV6-5, the J call TRBJ2-1; TRBD2 matches 10 bases. Per the germline V gene, CDR1 is MNHEY and CDR2 is SVGAGI. After removal of 5 bases from V and 9 bases from J, the junction contained 7 bases not matched to a gene. The length of the CDR3 is 14 residues. The CDR3 DNA sequence: TGTGCCAGCAGTGCTAGCGGGAGACTCGGTGAGCAGTTCTTC. Translating gives CASSASGRLGEQFF.

This chain connects TRBV6-5 to TRBJ2-5; D perhaps matches TRBD2 (6 bases). CDR1 and CDR2 (germline): MNHEY, SVGAGI. V was clipped by 1 base and J by 4 bases, with 10 bases between them. CDR3 length: 14 amino acids. The CDR3 bases are TGTGCCAGCAGTTACTTTAATAGCGGAGAGACCCAGTACTTC. Translation gives CASSYFNSGETQYF.

This chain uses TRBV5-1 with TRBJ2-7; 7 bases match TRBD2. CDR1 SGHRS and CDR2 YFSETQ come from the germline V gene. This CDR3 has 17 amino acids. The V and J ends lost 4 bases and 1 base, in that order; junction bases with no gene match: 14. DNA for the CDR3: TGCGCCAGCAGCGGGGGGGACCGGGACTTTCATTCCTACGAGCAGTACTTC. Protein sequence: CASSGGDRDFHSYEQYF. Using reference TRBV5-1 and TRBJ2-7 for the parts outside the CDR3, the full variable domain is KAGVTQTPRYLIKTRGQQVTLSCSPISGHRSVSWYQQTPGQGLQFLFEYFSETQRNKGNFPGRFSGRQFSNSRSEMNVSTLELGDSALYLCASSGGDRDFHSYEQYFGPGTRLTVT.

This clonotype was picked up a small number of times. This chain joins TRBV12-3 or TRBV12-4 and TRBJ2-7; 8 positions match TRBD1. V was pared by 7 bases and J by 5 bases, with 10 bases of the junction left unmatched. CDR3 length: 14 amino acids. CDR3 sequence (DNA): TGTGCCAGCACTTTTGTAGGACAGGGTGACGAGCAGTACTTC. Encoded protein: CASTFVGQGDEQYF.

The rearrangement joins TRBV7-9 to TRBJ1-2, with D tentatively TRBD1 (5 bases). Germline V gene data show CDR1 as SEHNR and CDR2 as FQNEAQ (reference sequence). CDR3 size: 13 residues. V was clipped by 4 bases and J by 5 bases, with 11 bases between them. The CDR3 nucleotides are TGTGCCAGCAGCTCAGGGAGGGAGTATGGCTACACCTTC. Its protein product is CASSSGREYGYTF.

This clonotype has a handful of counts. The CDR3 sequence is CASRPTSAGNEQFF. For the CDR3, the DNA is TGTGCCAGCAGACCTACTAGCGCCGGCAATGAGCAGTTCTTC. The chain recombines TRBV12-3 or TRBV12-4 with TRBJ2-1, with 7 bases lining up with TRBD2. With V trimmed by 6 bases and J by 6 bases, 8 bases remained unmatched. CDR3 length equals 14 residues.

This sequence joins TRBV29-1 and TRBJ2-6; D gene ambiguous. Germline assignment: CDR1 SQVTM and CDR2 ANQGSEA. Deletions cut 5 bases from V and 0 bases from J, with 5 bases between. The CDR3 totals 13 residues. CDR3 sequence reads: CSVRRSGANVLTF. In DNA form, the CDR3 reads TGCAGCGTTAGGCGCTCTGGGGCCAACGTCCTGACTTTC.

This clonotype was counted only a few times. Its ends do not fully match the called genes, so a read error is possible. This rearrangement joins TRBV27 to TRBJ1-5; D is perhaps TRBD1 (5 bases). CDR3 length equals 15 residues. Germline values: CDR1 MNHEY, CDR2 SMNVEV (reference sequence). In DNA form, the CDR3 reads TGTGCCAGCAGTTTATATGGGGGGACTAATCAGCCTCAGCATTTT. This gives the protein CASSLYGGTNQPQHF.

V gene TRBV6-5 combines with J gene TRBJ2-4; D might be TRBD1 (5 bases). The CDR3 is 17 amino acids. Germline CDR1 is MNHEY and CDR2 is SVGAGI. The V end lost 0 bases, the J end lost 0 bases, and 12 bases lay between the germline ends. The CDR3 nucleotides are TGTGCCAGCAGTTACTCGACTGGGGCTGGAGCCAAAAACATTCAGTACTTC. This gives the protein CASSYSTGAGAKNIQYF.